The 20 T cell receptor beta chains below come from one sample, sequenced in a study of blood T cell repertoires in COVID-19. Repertoires were generated with immunoSEQ multiplex PCR, while TCRdb's copy carries only in-frame clones and drops some. The sample yields fewer than 30,000 clones, around 72% seen once. The sample taken for sequencing was peripheral blood. The receptor set was obtained from a boy aged 2 to 9 with active or convalescent COVID-19.

V and J are TRBV3-1 (or the pseudogene TRBV3-2) and TRBJ2-5; D not certain. The V gene lost 1 base and the J gene lost 5 bases, with 8 bases spanning the gap. Germline values: CDR1 LGHDT, CDR2 YNNKEL (reference sequence). The CDR3 extends over 13 amino acids. The CDR3 region has the DNA TGTGCCAGCAGCCAAGGTATCAGTGAGACCCAGTACTTC. Amino acid sequence: CASSQGISETQYF.

This clone was recorded a few times. V is TRBV9 and J is TRBJ2-5; possibly TRBD1 for D (6 bases). Germline V gene sequence: CDR1 SGDLS, CDR2 YYNGEE. V gave up 0 bases and J gave up 5 bases, with 11 bases separating them. The CDR3 runs to 14 residues. The CDR3, as DNA: TGTGCCAGCAGCGTAGACAGGGTCGAGGAGACCCAGTACTTC. The encoded protein is CASSVDRVEETQYF.

The V call is TRBV28, the J call TRBJ2-7, with D possibly being TRBD2 (6 bases). Per the germline V gene, CDR1 is MDHEN and CDR2 is SYDVKM. V lost 2 bases and J 7 bases, leaving 18 bases between the germline ends. The CDR3 has 15 amino acids. The CDR3, as DNA: TGTGCCAGCAGTTTACCTCTAGCGTTCGCTAAGGAGCAGTACTTC. Its translation: CASSLPLAFAKEQYF.

The chain joins TRBV19 to TRBJ2-5; D gene ambiguous. The CDR3 is made up of 11 amino acids. The V end lost 3 bases, the J end lost 3 bases, and 2 bases lay between the germline ends. The germline V gene has CDR1 LNHDA and CDR2 SQIVND (reference sequence). In DNA form, the CDR3 reads TGTGCCAGTAGTATCGAAGAGACCCAGTACTTC. As protein: CASSIEETQYF.

The chain employs TRBV10-1 and TRBJ2-1, with TRBD2 matching over 9 bases. Germline CDR1 WNHNN, CDR2 SYGVQD (reference sequence). The CDR3 runs to 17 residues. V was pared by 1 base and J by 3 bases, with 7 bases of the junction left unmatched. As DNA, the CDR3 is TGCGCCAGCAGTGAGTTCTACGCGGGGGGGATCTACAATGAGCAGTTCTTC. Its translation is CASSEFYAGGIYNEQFF.

This clone was seen a few times. The rearrangement uses TRBV2 and TRBJ1-5, with 8 bases fitting TRBD1. V dropped 2 bases and J dropped 5; count of bases not matched to a gene: 11. The CDR3 is made up of 17 amino acids. Germline CDR1 is SNHLY and CDR2 is FYNNEI. CDR3 in amino acids: CASSETVQGATDQPQHF. For the CDR3, the DNA is TGTGCCAGCAGTGAAACGGTCCAGGGGGCGACCGATCAGCCCCAGCATTTT.

In nucleotides, the CDR3 is TGTGCCAGCACCCAACAGGGAACTGGAAACACCATATATTTT. Protein: CASTQQGTGNTIYF. The chain combines TRBV2 with TRBJ1-3; weak D call: TRBD1 (6 bases). Germline-derived CDR1 and CDR2 are SNHLY and FYNNEI. CDR3 length: 14 residues. V was trimmed by 7 bases and J by 2 bases, leaving 12 bases between them. The full variable domain, in which reference TRBV2 and TRBJ1-3 provide the parts outside the CDR3, is EPEVTQTPSHQVTQMGQEVILRCVPISNHLYFYWYRQILGQKVEFLVSFYNNEISEKSEIFDDQFSVERPDGSNFTLKIRSTKLEDSAMYFCASTQQGTGNTIYFGEGSWLTVV.

The CDR3: CASSMSNEQFF. CDR3 coding DNA: TGTGCCAGTAGTATGTCGAATGAGCAGTTCTTC. The chain joins TRBV19 to TRBJ2-1; D gene unclear. The CDR3 extends over 11 amino acids. V dropped 3 bases and J dropped 7 bases, with 4 bases sitting between them. Germline assignment: CDR1 LNHDA and CDR2 SQIVND (reference sequence).

J is TRBJ1-5 and V is TRBV24-1; a weak D match, TRBD1 (6 bases). CDR3 length: 13 amino acids. V was cut by 9 bases and J by 3 bases, with 11 bases left in between. Germline CDR1 reads KGHDR; CDR2 reads SFDVKD. This CDR3 reads CATGGGDNQPQHF. The CDR3 DNA reads as TGTGCCACCGGCGGGGGCGACAATCAGCCCCAGCATTTT.

This clone came up once. V gene TRBV5-8 combines with J gene TRBJ1-1; no reliable D call. This CDR3 contains 15 residues. CDR1 and CDR2 (germline): SGHTS, YDEGEE. Trimming pared 5 bases from V and 4 bases from J, leaving 18 bases between. The CDR3 protein is CASRGWESGVTEAFF. CDR3 bases: TGTGCCAGCAGGGGATGGGAGAGTGGGGTCACTGAAGCTTTCTTT. The full variable domain, completed using reference TRBV5-8 and TRBJ1-1, is EAGVTQSPTHLIKTRGQQATLRCSPISGHTSVYWYQQALGLGLQFLLWYDEGEERNRGNFPPRFSGRQFPNYSSELNVNALELEDSALYLCASRGWESGVTEAFFGQGTRLTVV.

The chain carries TRBV19 and TRBJ1-1; 7 nucleotides align to TRBD1. This CDR3 has 13 residues. Germline CDR1 and CDR2: LNHDA and SQIVND (reference sequence). Trimming at V came to 3 bases and at J to 11 bases, leaving 9 bases not matched to a gene. As DNA, the CDR3 is TGTGCCAGTAGTATGGGGTTCGGGACAGCGGCTTTCTTT. Its translation: CASSMGFGTAAFF.

V usage is TRBV7-2 and J usage is TRBJ2-7, with TRBD2 identical over 7 bases. CDR3 size: 13 residues. Losses at the gene ends were 1 base for V and 5 bases for J; bases not matched to a gene: 2. From germline, CDR1 is SGHTA and CDR2 FQGNSA. The CDR3 nucleotides read TGTGCCAGCAGCTTAGGGGAGGGACACGAGCAGTACTTC. Translating gives CASSLGEGHEQYF.

This clone was seen a handful of times. CDR3 nucleotides: TGCGCCAGCAGCCAAGAAAGACAGACGATCGGAAACACCATATATTTT. Translation gives CASSQERQTIGNTIYF. The chain employs TRBV4-1 and TRBJ1-3; possibly TRBD1 for D (5 bases). V was clipped by 0 bases and J by 4 bases, with 13 bases between them. CDR1 and CDR2 (germline): MGHRA, YSYEKL. This CDR3 is 16 amino acids long.

The rearrangement uses TRBV14 and TRBJ1-3; D is unclear. Germline V lookup: CDR1 SGHDN, CDR2 FVKESK. This CDR3 contains 16 residues. Trimming removed 3 bases at V and 0 bases at J, with 12 bases between. DNA of the CDR3: TGTGCCAGCAGCCATCGGTCCTTCGGCTCTGGAAACACCATATATTTT. Translated: CASSHRSFGSGNTIYF.

The chain couples TRBV27 to TRBJ2-1; 11 bases are a match to TRBD2. There are 18 residues in the CDR3. Germline V lookup: CDR1 MNHEY, CDR2 SMNVEV (reference sequence). J gave up 0 bases and V 6 bases, and 10 bases lay outside the gene matches. The chain's CDR3 is CASSAGTSGGSSYNEQFF. CDR3 sequence (DNA): TGTGCCAGCAGCGCCGGGACTAGCGGAGGAAGCTCCTACAATGAGCAGTTCTTC.

The chain couples TRBV4-1 to TRBJ2-4; a possible D gene is TRBD2 (5 bases). V was trimmed by 1 base and J by 7 bases, leaving 11 bases between them. CDR3 length: 14 amino acids. Germline V lookup: CDR1 MGHRA, CDR2 YSYEKL. Here the CDR3 reads CASSQGPGGNIQYF. The CDR3 DNA sequence: TGCGCCAGCAGCCAAGGCCCGGGCGGGAACATTCAGTACTTC.

In its sample, this clone was seen once. V usage is TRBV11-2 and J usage is TRBJ2-2; D may be TRBD2 (6 bases). The CDR3 runs to 15 residues. CDR1 and CDR2 (germline): SGHAT, FQNNGV. V gave up 3 bases and J gave up 0 bases, with 8 bases separating them. CDR3 residues: CASSFWGANTGELFF. The DNA for the CDR3 is TGTGCCAGCAGCTTTTGGGGGGCGAACACCGGGGAGCTGTTTTTT. Drawing the rest from reference TRBV11-2 and TRBJ2-2, the complete variable domain is EAGVAQSPRYKIIEKRQSVAFWCNPISGHATLYWYQQILGQGPKLLIQFQNNGVVDDSQLPKDRFSAERLKGVDSTLKIQPAKLEDSAVYLCASSFWGANTGELFFGEGSRLTVL.

V and J are TRBV28 and TRBJ2-7; D is uncertain. Trimming removed 4 bases at V and 3 bases at J, with 10 bases between. Germline lookup yields CDR1 MDHEN and CDR2 SYDVKM. There are 13 residues in the CDR3. The CDR3 sequence is CASSSYPNYEQYF. The CDR3 region has the DNA TGTGCCAGCAGTTCCTACCCTAACTACGAGCAGTACTTC.

The CDR3 spells CASSYSSSGWRKAQHF. The CDR3 nucleotides are TGTGCCAGCAGTTACTCGAGCAGTGGGTGGAGAAAAGCCCAGCATTTT. The chain is built from TRBV6-6 and TRBJ1-5, with D unclear. The germline CDR1 and CDR2 sequences are MNHNY and SVGAGI (reference sequence). V was clipped by 0 bases and J by 11 bases, with 20 bases between them. The CDR3 has 16 amino acids.

The chain joins TRBV11-3 to TRBJ1-2, with a weak D call TRBD1 (6 bases). Germline lookup yields CDR1 SGHNT and CDR2 YENEEA. Trimming left V 4 bases short and J 0 bases short, with 12 bases between. The CDR3 runs 15 residues. The CDR3 loop reads CASSSPGGPNYGYTF. The DNA of the CDR3 is TGTGCCAGCAGCTCCCCCGGGGGGCCTAACTATGGCTACACCTTC.